The next 4 T cell receptor beta chains were all read from a single sample in a study of patients and donors after allogeneic stem cell transplantation. TCRdb re-derived calls from the RT-PCR reads in MiXCR, one entry per CDR3 protein. The sample lists almost 20,000 distinct CDR3 sequences, less than 5% seen once, with 35% to 50% in the top ten. The sequencing input was blood, either unsorted or a sorted T cell fraction (not recorded which). The source of these receptors is a human donor who was either an allogeneic HSCT recipient or a stem cell or donor lymphocyte infusion donor (not recorded which). It is not recorded whose cells these are; they may come from a transplant donor.

This clonotype appeared many times. This chain uses TRBV21-1 with TRBJ2-7. TRBV21-1 is flagged as a pseudogene. This CDR3 has 15 residues. CDR3 nucleotide sequence: TGTGCCAGCAGCAGGGGTCATCACAGCTCCTACGAGCAGTACTTC. Its translation: CASSRGHHSSYEQYF.

The table lists this clonotype with many counts. This rearrangement joins TRBV7-3 to TRBJ1-1; possible D gene TRBD1, 6 bases. Trimming stripped 1 base from V and 2 bases from J, with 14 bases between. In germline, CDR1 is SGHTA, CDR2 FQGTGA. The CDR3 contains 16 residues. The CDR3 loop reads CASSLKARGDNTEAFF. CDR3 DNA sequence: TGTGCCAGCAGCTTAAAAGCCAGGGGCGACAACACTGAAGCTTTCTTT.

This clonotype was detected ten times or more. The genes are TRBV20-1 and TRBJ1-6; TRBD1 matches 11 bases. The CDR3 consists of 15 residues. J gave up 7 bases and V 5 bases, and 7 bases lay outside the gene matches. Germline CDR1 is DFQATT and CDR2 is SNEGSKA (reference sequence). CDR3 sequence: CSAWTGGAGNSPLHF. CDR3 DNA: TGCAGTGCTTGGACAGGGGGCGCGGGAAATTCACCCCTCCACTTT.

In its sample, this clonotype was seen many times. V usage is TRBV7-9 and J usage is TRBJ1-1; D ambiguous. The CDR3 loop spans 12 amino acids. V lost 8 bases to trimming and J lost 8 bases, with 15 bases between them. Germline CDR1 reads SEHNR; CDR2 reads FQNEAQ (reference sequence). The DNA of the CDR3 is TGTGCCAGCCGCATCGAAAGGGCGGAAGCTTTCTTT. Translating it yields CASRIERAEAFF.